Below are 12 T cell receptor beta chains sequenced from a single sample in a study of blood T cell repertoires in COVID-19. Libraries were prepared by immunoSEQ multiplex PCR; TCRdb keeps only in-frame clonotypes and omits some of them. The table records roughly 320,000 clones, 85% to 95% of them present only once. The sequenced sample was PBMCs or T cells enriched from blood (not recorded which). These receptors were collected from a woman aged 25-40 years who had been exposed to COVID-19.

This chain joins TRBV27 and TRBJ1-2; 8 bases line up with TRBD1. Germline V CDR1 and CDR2: MNHEY, SMNVEV (reference sequence). CDR3 length equals 15 residues. J was trimmed by 8 bases and V by 3 bases; bases with no gene match: 11. The CDR3 DNA follows: TGTGCCAGCAGTTTCTCAGGGGGCAGATTGGAAGGCTACACCTTC. Amino acid sequence: CASSFSGGRLEGYTF.

The chain has TRBV19 and TRBJ1-3, with TRBD1 matching 9 bases. Germline-derived CDR1 and CDR2 are LNHDA and SQIVND (reference sequence). V trimming: 6 bases; J trimming: 8 bases; junction bases outside the gene matches: 17. The CDR3 has 17 residues. CDR3 protein: CASSPTPSGTGTHTIYF. CDR3 bases: TGTGCCAGTAGCCCTACCCCGTCCGGGACAGGGACGCACACCATATATTTT.

This clone was found a few times. The chain carries TRBV7-8 and TRBJ2-1, with 7 bases fitting TRBD2. Germline CDR1 and CDR2: SGHVS and FQNEAQ. There are 14 residues in the CDR3. V lost 3 bases to trimming and J lost 4 bases; unmatched junction nucleotides: 3. The CDR3 region has the DNA TGTGCCAGCAGCTTTGGCGGGGGTTACAATGAGCAGTTCTTC. Translated, it gives CASSFGGGYNEQFF.

The chain combines TRBV19 with TRBJ2-6, with TRBD1 identical over 8 bases. This CDR3 is 16 amino acids long. Losses at the gene ends were 10 bases for V and 0 bases for J; bases not matched to a gene: 8. In germline, CDR1 is LNHDA, CDR2 SQIVND (reference sequence). CDR3 amino acids: CATRTGSASGANVLTF. CDR3 DNA sequence: TGTGCCACTCGGACAGGGTCAGCCTCTGGGGCCAACGTCCTGACTTTC.

The J gene is TRBJ2-7, the V gene TRBV7-2, with 9 bases identical to TRBD1. Trimming removed 8 bases from V and 6 bases from J; junction bases left unmatched: 8. The germline V gene has CDR1 SGHTA and CDR2 FQGNSA. CDR3 length: 13 amino acids. CDR3 protein: CASSRDRVFEQYF. CDR3 coding DNA: TGTGCCAGCTCCCGGGACAGGGTCTTCGAGCAGTACTTC.

The chain links TRBV11-2 to TRBJ2-1, with 7 bases identical to TRBD1. Germline-derived CDR1 and CDR2 are SGHAT and FQNNGV. V dropped 0 bases and J dropped 6; count of bases not matched to a gene: 8. The CDR3 is 16 amino acids. The CDR3 reads CASSLDRQGVSNEQFF. DNA for the CDR3: TGTGCCAGCAGCTTAGATCGTCAGGGGGTTTCCAATGAGCAGTTCTTC. The full variable domain, its missing parts supplied by reference TRBV11-2 and TRBJ2-1, is EAGVAQSPRYKIIEKRQSVAFWCNPISGHATLYWYQQILGQGPKLLIQFQNNGVVDDSQLPKDRFSAERLKGVDSTLKIQPAKLEDSAVYLCASSLDRQGVSNEQFFGPGTRLTVL.

V is TRBV6-2 or TRBV6-3 and J is TRBJ2-3; 8 bases line up with TRBD2. This CDR3 is built from 15 residues. V dropped 6 bases and J dropped 0; count of bases not matched to a gene: 5. Germline lookup yields CDR1 MNHEY and CDR2 SVGEGT. The CDR3 nucleotides are TGTGCCAGCAGCCAGCGGGGGAGGAGCACAGATACGCAGTATTTT. Encoded protein: CASSQRGRSTDTQYF.

The genes are TRBV7-2 and TRBJ1-6; tentatively, D is TRBD1 (5 bases). The germline V gene encodes CDR1 SGHTA and CDR2 FQGNSA. The germline V and J ends were trimmed by 5 bases and 10 bases, with 24 bases remaining between them. The CDR3 is made up of 17 amino acids. The CDR3 DNA reads TGTGCCAGCAGCCCCCGACGGGGGAGGGAATTTGCGTCACCCCTCCACTTT. Translating gives CASSPRRGREFASPLHF.

The CDR3 DNA sequence: TGTGCCAGCAGCCAAGCGGGACAGGGGACCTATGGCTACACCTTC. Translated, it gives CASSQAGQGTYGYTF. V and J are TRBV4-2 and TRBJ1-2, with 10 bases identical to TRBD1. This CDR3 is built from 15 residues. Germline CDR1 LGHNA, CDR2 YNFKEQ. The V and J ends lost 1 base and 4 bases, in that order; junction bases with no gene match: 3.

The V gene is TRBV21-1, the J gene TRBJ1-1; the table's D call, TRBD1, has no DNA check behind it. TRBV21-1 is tagged as a pseudogene. The CDR3 covers 18 residues. This CDR3 reads CASSKVLRDRGVGNEAFF. DNA of the CDR3: TGTGCCAGCAGCAAAGTTCTTCGTGACAGGGGGGTCGGGAATGAAGCTTTCTTT.

This chain links TRBV24-1 with TRBJ2-3, with D possibly matching TRBD1 (5 bases). Per the germline V gene, CDR1 is KGHDR and CDR2 is SFDVKD. V lost 4 bases and J lost 10, with 11 bases in between. The CDR3 is 12 residues long. CDR3 nucleotides: TGTGCCACCAGTGACAGACACAGGCCGCAGTATTTT. Its protein product is CATSDRHRPQYF.

This chain uses TRBV4-1 with TRBJ2-7; 8 bases agree with TRBD1. The CDR3 length is 15 residues. Germline CDR1 and CDR2: MGHRA and YSYEKL. The ends lost 0 bases at V and 4 bases at J; junction bases unmatched: 5. CDR3 region: CASSQEGYRGYEQYF. The CDR3 DNA follows: TGCGCCAGCAGCCAAGAAGGGTACAGGGGGTACGAGCAGTACTTC.